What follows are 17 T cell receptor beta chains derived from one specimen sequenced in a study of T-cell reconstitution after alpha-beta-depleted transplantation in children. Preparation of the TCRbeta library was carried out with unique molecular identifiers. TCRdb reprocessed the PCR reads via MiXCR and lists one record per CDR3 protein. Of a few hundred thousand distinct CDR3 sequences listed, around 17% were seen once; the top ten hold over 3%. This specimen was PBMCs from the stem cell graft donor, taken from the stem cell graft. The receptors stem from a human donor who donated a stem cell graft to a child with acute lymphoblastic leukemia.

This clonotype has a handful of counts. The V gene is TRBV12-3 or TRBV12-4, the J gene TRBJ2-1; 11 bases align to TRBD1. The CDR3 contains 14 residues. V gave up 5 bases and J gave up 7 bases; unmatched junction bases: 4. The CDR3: CASSAGQGANEQFF. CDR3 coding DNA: TGTGCCAGCAGTGCAGGACAGGGGGCGAATGAGCAGTTCTTC.

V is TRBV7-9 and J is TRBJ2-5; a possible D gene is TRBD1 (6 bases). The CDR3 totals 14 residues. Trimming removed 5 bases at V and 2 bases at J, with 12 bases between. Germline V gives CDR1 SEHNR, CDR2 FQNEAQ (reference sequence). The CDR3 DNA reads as TGTGCCAGCAGCACCGGGACATATCAAGAGACCCAGTACTTC. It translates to CASSTGTYQETQYF.

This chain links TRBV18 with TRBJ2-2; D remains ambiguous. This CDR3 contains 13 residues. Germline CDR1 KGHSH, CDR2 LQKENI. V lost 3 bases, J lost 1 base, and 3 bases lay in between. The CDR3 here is CASSPMNTGELFF. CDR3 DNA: TGTGCCAGCTCACCCATGAACACCGGGGAGCTGTTTTTT.

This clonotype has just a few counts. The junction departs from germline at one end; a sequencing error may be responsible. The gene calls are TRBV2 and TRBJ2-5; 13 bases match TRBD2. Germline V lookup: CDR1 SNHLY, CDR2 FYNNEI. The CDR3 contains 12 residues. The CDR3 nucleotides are TGTGCCGGACTAGCGGGAGATTTCCGCGGAGCCTTC. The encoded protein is CAGLAGDFRGAF.

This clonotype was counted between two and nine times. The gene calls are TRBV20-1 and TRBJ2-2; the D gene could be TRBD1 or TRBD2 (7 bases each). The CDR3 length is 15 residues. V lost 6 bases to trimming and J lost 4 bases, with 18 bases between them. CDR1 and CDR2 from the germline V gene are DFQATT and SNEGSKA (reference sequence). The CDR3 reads CSARGLAVLTGELFF. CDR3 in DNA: TGCAGTGCAAGGGGGCTAGCGGTTCTCACCGGGGAGCTGTTTTTT.

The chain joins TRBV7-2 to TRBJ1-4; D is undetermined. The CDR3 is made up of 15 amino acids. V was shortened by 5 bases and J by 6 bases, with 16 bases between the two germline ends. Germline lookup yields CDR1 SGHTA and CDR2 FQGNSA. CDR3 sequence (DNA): TGTGCCAGCAGCGCCTGGAGGACTCGTTATGAAAAACTGTTTTTT. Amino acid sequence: CASSAWRTRYEKLFF.

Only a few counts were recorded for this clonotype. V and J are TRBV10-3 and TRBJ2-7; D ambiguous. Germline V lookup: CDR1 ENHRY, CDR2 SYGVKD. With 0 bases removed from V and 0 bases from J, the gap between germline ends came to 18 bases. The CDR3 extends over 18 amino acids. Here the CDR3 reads CAISESTIGLTDSYEQYF. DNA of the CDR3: TGTGCCATCAGTGAGTCCACCATTGGATTGACTGACTCCTACGAGCAGTACTTC.

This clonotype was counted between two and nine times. CDR3 residues: CASRPSGRMADTQYF. The CDR3 bases are TGTGCCAGCAGACCCAGCGGGAGAATGGCAGATACGCAGTATTTT. The rearrangement links TRBV7-9 to TRBJ2-3, with 8 nucleotides matching TRBD2. Germline assignment: CDR1 SEHNR and CDR2 FQNEAQ (reference sequence). The junction had 9 bases not matched to a gene; V was cut back by 6 bases and J by 4 bases. The CDR3 loop spans 15 amino acids.

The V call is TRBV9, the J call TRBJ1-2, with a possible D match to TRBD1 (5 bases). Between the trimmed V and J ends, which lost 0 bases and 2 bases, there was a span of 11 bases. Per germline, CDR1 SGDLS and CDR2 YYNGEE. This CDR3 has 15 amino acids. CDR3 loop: CASSVDKGRNYGYTF. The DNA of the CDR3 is TGTGCCAGCAGCGTAGACAAGGGACGGAACTATGGCTACACCTTC.

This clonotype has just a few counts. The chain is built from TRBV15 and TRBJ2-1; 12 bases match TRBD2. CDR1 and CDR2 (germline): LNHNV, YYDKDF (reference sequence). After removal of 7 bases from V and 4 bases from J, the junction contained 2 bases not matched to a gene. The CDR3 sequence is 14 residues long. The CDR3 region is CATNGLAGYNEQFF. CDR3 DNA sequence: TGTGCCACCAACGGACTAGCGGGGTACAATGAGCAGTTCTTC.

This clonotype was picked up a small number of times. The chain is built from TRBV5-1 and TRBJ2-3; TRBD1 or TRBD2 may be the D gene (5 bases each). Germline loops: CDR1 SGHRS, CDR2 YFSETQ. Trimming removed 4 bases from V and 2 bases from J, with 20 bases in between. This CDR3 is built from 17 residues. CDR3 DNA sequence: TGCGCCAGCAGCAAAGCGAGACCGGGACCGATCACAGATACGCAGTATTTT. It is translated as CASSKARPGPITDTQYF.

The CDR3 region is CASSHSDRAGDYGYTF. CDR3 in DNA: TGTGCCAGCAGTCATTCGGACAGGGCAGGGGACTATGGCTACACCTTC. The chain joins TRBV6-2 or TRBV6-3 to TRBJ1-2, with TRBD1 identical over 8 bases. The V gene's germline CDR1 is MNHEY and CDR2 SVGEGT. V lost 5 bases and J lost 3; bases outside the gene matches: 11. This CDR3 has 16 amino acids.

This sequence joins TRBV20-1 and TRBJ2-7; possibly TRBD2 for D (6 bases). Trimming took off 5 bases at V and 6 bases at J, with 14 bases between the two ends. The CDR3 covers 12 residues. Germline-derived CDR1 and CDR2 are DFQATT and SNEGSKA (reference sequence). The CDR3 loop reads CSAPSEGREQYF. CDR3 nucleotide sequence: TGCAGTGCTCCCTCGGAGGGTCGCGAGCAGTACTTC.

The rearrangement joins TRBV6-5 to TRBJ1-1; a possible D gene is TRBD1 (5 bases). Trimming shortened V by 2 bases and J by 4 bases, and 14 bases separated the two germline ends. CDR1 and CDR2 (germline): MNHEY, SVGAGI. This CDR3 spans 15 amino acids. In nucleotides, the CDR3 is TGTGCCAGCAGTTACGAAGGGGTTCGAGGCACTGAAGCTTTCTTT. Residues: CASSYEGVRGTEAFF.

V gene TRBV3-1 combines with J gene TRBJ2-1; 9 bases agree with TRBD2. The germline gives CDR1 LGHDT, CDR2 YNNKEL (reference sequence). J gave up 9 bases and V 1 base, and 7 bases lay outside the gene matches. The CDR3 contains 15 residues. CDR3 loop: CASSQAPASGIEQFF. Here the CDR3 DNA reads TGTGCCAGCAGCCAAGCCCCGGCTAGCGGGATTGAGCAGTTCTTC.

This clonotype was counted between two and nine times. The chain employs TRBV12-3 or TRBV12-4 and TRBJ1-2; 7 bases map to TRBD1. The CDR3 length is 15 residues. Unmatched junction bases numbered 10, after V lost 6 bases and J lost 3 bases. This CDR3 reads CASSRMDRWHYGYTF. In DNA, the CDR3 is TGTGCCAGCAGCAGAATGGACAGGTGGCACTATGGCTACACCTTC.

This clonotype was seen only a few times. The CDR3 loop reads CASSIGDWGYTF. The CDR3 DNA reads TGTGCCAGCAGTATCGGGGATTGGGGCTACACCTTC. The V and J genes are TRBV12-3 or TRBV12-4 and TRBJ1-2; no clear D gene. Trimming shortened V by 5 bases and J by 8 bases, and 12 bases separated the two germline ends. This CDR3 comprises 12 residues.